This T cell receptor (beta chain) was observed in a study of shared clonotypes between healthy human individuals. Sequencing used immunoSEQ multiplex PCR; TCRdb keeps in-frame clones, though not all of them. The data hold about 580,000 clones, with 98% observed a single time. Naive CD8 cells comprised CD45RO-negative, CCR7-positively selected cells, excluding terminally differentiated effector memory CD45RA+ cells. Each of the donors was a healthy adult who was HIV-negative and had not had a recent acute infection or vaccination. Study-wide points: With a handful of donors compared, 5% to 5.5% of naive CD4 clonotypes were shared.

Germline V gene data show CDR1 as SQVTM and CDR2 as ANQGSEA. The CDR3 loop spans 13 amino acids. Trimming shortened V by 8 bases and J by 3 bases, and 16 bases separated the two germline ends. Of note for this clone: What it binds is unknown.

This sequence joins TRBV29-1 and TRBJ1-1; D is uncertain. Sequencing was performed on naive CD8+ T cells sorted from blood. The clonotype originates from a man aged 25 to 40 in good health. CDR3 loop: CSFHSAWDTEAFF. CDR3 in DNA: TGCAGCTTTCATTCTGCCTGGGACACTGAAGCTTTCTTT. The full variable domain, with the rest looked up from reference TRBV29-1 and TRBJ1-1, is SAVISQKPSRDICQRGTSLTIQCQVDSQVTMMFWYRQQPGQSLTLIATANQGSEATYESGFVIDKFPISRPNLTFSTLTVSNMSPEDSSIYLCSFHSAWDTEAFFGQGTRLTVV.